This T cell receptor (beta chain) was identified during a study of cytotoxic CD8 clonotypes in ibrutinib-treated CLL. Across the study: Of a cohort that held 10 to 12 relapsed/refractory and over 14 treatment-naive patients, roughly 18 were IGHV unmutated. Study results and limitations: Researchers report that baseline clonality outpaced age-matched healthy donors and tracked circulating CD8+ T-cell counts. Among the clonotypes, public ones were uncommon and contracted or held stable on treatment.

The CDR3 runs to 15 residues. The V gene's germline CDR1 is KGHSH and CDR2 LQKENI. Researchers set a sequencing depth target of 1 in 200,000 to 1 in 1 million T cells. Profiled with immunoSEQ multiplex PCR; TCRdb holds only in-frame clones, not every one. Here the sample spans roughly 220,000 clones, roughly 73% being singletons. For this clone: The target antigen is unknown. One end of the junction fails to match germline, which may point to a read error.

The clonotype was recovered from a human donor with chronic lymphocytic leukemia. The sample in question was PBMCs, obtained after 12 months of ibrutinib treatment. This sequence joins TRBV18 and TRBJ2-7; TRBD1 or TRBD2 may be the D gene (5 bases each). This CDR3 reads CASSTPWDGPYEQYF. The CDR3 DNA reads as TGTGCCAGCTCAACACCCTGGGACGGACCCTACGAGCAGTACTTC.